The rows below give T cell receptor beta chains drawn from one sample of a study of T cell repertoires in cytomegalovirus infection. TCRdb itself ran the reads through MiXCR, one entry per CDR3 protein. The top ten clones hold around an eighth of a sample with about 900,000 distinct CDR3 sequences, around 32% of them seen once. These TCRs' antigens remain unknown. Sequenced here: cultured CD8+ T cells from PBMCs, sampled from culture after CMV antigen stimulation. The receptors derive from a human donor in good health (CMV status not recorded). Some clones in this sample may be carry-over from other donors' samples. Each CDR3 is given with its conserved first and last residue. The D gene is left open where the match is weak. Size tells how often a clone was seen (once, few, many) or the class of an expanded clone, and some rows leave it out.

d_gene	v_gene	abundance	j_gene	CDR3aa	CDR3nt
TRBD1	TRBV7-9	-	TRBJ1-4	CASSLATGDGNEKLFF	TGTGCCAGCAGCTTGGCAACAGGGGACGGTAATGAAAAACTGTTTTTT
TRBD1	TRBV23-1	-	TRBJ2-1	CASTPRQGAVNEQFF	TGCGCCAGCACCCCCCGACAGGGGGCGGTCAATGAGCAGTTCTTC
TRBD1	TRBV7-2	many	TRBJ2-3	CASSLNRGMADTQYF	TGTGCCAGCAGCTTAAACAGGGGGATGGCAGATACGCAGTATTTT
-	TRBV7-6	few	TRBJ2-7	CASSWRDFSYEQYF	TGTGCCAGCAGCTGGCGGGACTTCTCCTACGAGCAGTACTTC
-	TRBV6-6	few	TRBJ1-6	CASSVTELSSPLHF	TGTGCCAGCAGTGTGACGGAGTTGAGCTCACCCCTCCACTTT
TRBD2	TRBV12-3/TRBV12-4	few	TRBJ2-1	CASSLSLAGVGEQFF	TGTGCCAGCAGTTTAAGTCTAGCGGGGGTGGGTGAGCAGTTCTTC
-	TRBV20-1	-	TRBJ2-7	CSARVGGYEQYF	TGCAGTGCTAGAGTGGGGGGTTACGAGCAGTACTTC
TRBD1	TRBV7-2	many	TRBJ2-1	CAGLGTGFNNEQFF	TGTGCCGGATTAGGGACAGGGTTCAACAATGAGCAGTTCTTC
-	TRBV6-6	-	TRBJ2-1	CASSYIAESSYNEQFF	TGTGCCAGCAGTTACATAGCGGAAAGCTCCTACAATGAGCAGTTCTTC
-	TRBV6-5	-	TRBJ1-2	CASSYSRQSRYYTF	TGTGCCAGCAGTTACTCACGGCAGAGCCGTTACTACACCTTC
-	TRBV6-6	-	TRBJ2-7	CASNPPGQHEQYF	TGTGCCAGCAACCCACCTGGGCAGCACGAGCAGTACTTC
-	TRBV5-6	-	TRBJ2-2	CASILNPNTGELFF	TGTGCCAGCATTCTAAACCCTAACACCGGGGAGCTGTTTTTT
-	TRBV6-2/TRBV6-3	-	TRBJ2-5	CASRLLEMETQYF	TGTGCCAGCAGACTACTAGAAATGGAGACCCAGTACTTC
-	TRBV5-5	few	TRBJ2-1	CASSLLYRDSYNEQFF	TGTGCCAGCAGCTTGCTTTACCGAGACTCCTACAATGAGCAGTTCTTC
TRBD2	TRBV6-8	many	TRBJ2-1	CASSYLYTGTINEQFF	TGTGCCAGCAGTTACTTATATACCGGGACTATCAATGAGCAGTTCTTC
-	TRBV6-2/TRBV6-3	-	TRBJ1-1	CASTTRDYTEAFF	TGTGCCAGCACAACCAGGGACTACACTGAAGCTTTCTTT
-	TRBV12-3/TRBV12-4	few	TRBJ1-3	CASSFGRDSSGNTIYF	TGTGCCAGCAGTTTTGGGCGGGATTCCTCTGGAAACACCATATATTTT
-	TRBV7-9	few	TRBJ2-1	CASSQGAGLGPYNEQFF	TGTGCCAGCAGCCAAGGGGCAGGGTTAGGCCCCTACAATGAGCAGTTCTTC
TRBD2	TRBV7-6	-	TRBJ2-3	CASSNRLAGDADTQYF	TGTGCCAGCAGCAACCGACTAGCGGGGGACGCAGATACGCAGTATTTT
TRBD1	TRBV7-9	-	TRBJ2-4	CASSVETRGRGKNIQYF	TGTGCCAGCAGCGTCGAAACTAGGGGGCGCGGGAAAAACATTCAGTACTTC
-	TRBV28	-	TRBJ1-1	CASSQPTELGTEAFF	TGTGCCAGCAGTCAGCCGACAGAGTTGGGCACTGAAGCTTTCTTT
TRBD1	TRBV7-3	-	TRBJ2-1	CANSLDRVSYNEQFF	TGTGCCAACAGCTTAGACAGGGTCTCCTACAATGAGCAGTTCTTC
-	TRBV6-2/TRBV6-3	-	TRBJ2-5	CASNRETQYF	TGTGCCAGCAATAGGGAGACCCAGTACTTC
-	TRBV5-1	-	TRBJ2-1	CASSSVASYNEQFF	TGCGCCAGCAGCTCGGTAGCTTCCTACAATGAGCAGTTCTTC
-	TRBV4-1	-	TRBJ1-4	CASSHEAFRNEKLFF	TGCGCCAGCAGCCATGAGGCGTTCCGTAATGAAAAACTGTTTTTT
-	TRBV14	few	TRBJ2-1	CASSHGTRTFSYNEQFF	TGTGCCAGCAGCCACGGGACAAGAACATTCTCCTACAATGAGCAGTTCTTC
-	TRBV7-6	once	TRBJ2-3	CASSYTGEETDTQYF	TGTGCCAGCAGCTACACAGGGGAGGAGACAGATACGCAGTATTTT
-	TRBV7-8	many	TRBJ2-2	CASSLALGQTNTGELFF	TGTGCCAGCAGCTTGGCCCTAGGGCAGACGAACACCGGGGAGCTGTTTTTT
TRBD2	TRBV7-6	many	TRBJ2-1	CASSLESGGNNEQFF	TGTGCCAGCAGCTTAGAGAGCGGGGGAAACAATGAGCAGTTCTTC
-	TRBV20-1	-	TRBJ2-1	CSAPRPGEQFF	TGCAGTGCTCCTCGCCCTGGTGAGCAGTTCTTC
-	TRBV7-6	many	TRBJ2-5	CASSFDPGGLVVEWKTQYF	TGTGCCAGCAGCTTCGACCCCGGTGGACTGGTAGTGGAGTGGAAGACCCAGTACTTC
TRBD1	TRBV27	few	TRBJ1-5	CASSEAGTANQPQHF	TGTGCCAGCAGTGAAGCCGGGACAGCTAATCAGCCCCAGCATTTT
TRBD1	TRBV19	-	TRBJ1-5	CASSLRQGNSNQPQHF	TGTGCCAGTAGCCTTCGACAGGGAAATAGCAATCAGCCCCAGCATTTT
-	TRBV12-3/TRBV12-4	-	TRBJ2-7	CASSLNPIHEQYF	TGTGCCAGCAGTTTAAATCCCATCCACGAGCAGTACTTC
-	TRBV6-5	-	TRBJ1-6	CASSRGPHYNSPLHF	TGTGCCAGCAGTCGAGGACCTCATTATAATTCACCCCTCCACTTT
-	TRBV7-6	many	TRBJ2-3	CASSLGQITDTQYF	TGTGCCAGCAGCTTAGGTCAGATCACAGATACGCAGTATTTT
TRBD2	TRBV6-2/TRBV6-3	-	TRBJ2-3	CASSLRGSGGSDTQYF	TGTGCCAGCAGTTTGAGGGGCAGCGGGGGGTCGGATACGCAGTATTTT
-	TRBV7-6	-	TRBJ2-3	CASSLVQGEADTQYF	TGTGCCAGCAGCTTAGTTCAGGGAGAGGCAGATACGCAGTATTTT
-	TRBV10-3	-	TRBJ1-4	CAIREKVGTNEKLFF	TGTGCCATCAGGGAAAAGGTGGGGACTAATGAAAAACTGTTTTTT
-	TRBV7-9	few	TRBJ1-1	CASSWGGRPGFF	TGTGCCAGCAGCTGGGGGGGGAGACCTGGCTTCTTT
-	TRBV4-1	-	TRBJ1-1	CASKPSMTVGNTEAFF	TGCGCCAGCAAACCAAGTATGACAGTCGGGAACACTGAAGCTTTCTTT
-	TRBV10-3	-	TRBJ2-3	CATGQSEGDTQYF	TGTGCCACCGGACAGAGTGAAGGAGATACGCAGTATTTT
-	TRBV7-6	few	TRBJ1-2	CASSLEGGVRGPNYGYTF	TGTGCCAGCAGCTTAGAAGGAGGGGTGAGGGGACCCAACTATGGCTACACCTTC
-	TRBV5-6	few	TRBJ1-6	CASSLDPSGTPLHF	TGTGCCAGCAGCCTAGACCCCAGCGGGACACCCCTCCACTTT
-	TRBV6-6	-	TRBJ2-7	CACSYGLGEQYF	TGTGCCTGCAGTTACGGGCTTGGCGAGCAGTACTTC
-	TRBV6-2/TRBV6-3	few	TRBJ1-2	CASSYLEAALNYGYTF	TGTGCCAGCAGTTACTTGGAAGCTGCCCTTAACTATGGCTACACCTTC
TRBD1	TRBV6-1	-	TRBJ1-1	CAIKTGAYTEAFF	TGTGCCATCAAGACAGGGGCATACACTGAAGCTTTCTTT
TRBD2	TRBV19	few	TRBJ2-5	CATQTSEGETQYF	TGTGCCACCCAGACTAGCGAGGGGGAGACCCAGTACTTC
-	TRBV14	-	TRBJ2-5	CASSQIPAITYQETQYF	TGTGCCAGCAGCCAAATCCCCGCAATTACGTACCAAGAGACCCAGTACTTC
-	TRBV29-1	-	TRBJ1-4	CSVEDVEEGVVNENLFF	TGCAGCGTTGAAGATGTAGAGGAGGGGGTGGTTAATGAAAATCTGTTTTTT
TRBD2	TRBV11-3	-	TRBJ2-1	CASSLLPGLAGSNEQFF	TGTGCCAGCAGCTTACTACCGGGACTAGCGGGTTCCAATGAGCAGTTCTTC
TRBD1	TRBV11-2	few	TRBJ1-3	CASSLYTGTGSRSGNTIYF	TGTGCCAGCAGCTTATACACCGGGACAGGGTCTCGTTCTGGAAACACCATATATTTT
TRBD2	TRBV7-3	-	TRBJ2-1	CASSLSPSGGAEQFF	TGTGCCAGCAGCTTAAGTCCTAGCGGGGGCGCTGAGCAGTTCTTC
TRBD2	TRBV10-3	many	TRBJ2-5	CAISESLAGPGTQYF	TGTGCCATCAGTGAGTCTTTAGCGGGGCCCGGGACCCAGTACTTC
-	TRBV11-1	-	TRBJ2-2	CASSTSATGGTGELFF	TGTGCCAGCAGTACCTCCGCGACTGGGGGGACCGGGGAGCTGTTTTTT
-	TRBV4-1	-	TRBJ1-2	CASGGDIGDGYTF	TGCGCCAGCGGCGGAGACATAGGCGATGGCTACACCTTC
-	TRBV6-5	few	TRBJ2-1	CASSYSNNGNEQFF	TGTGCCAGCAGTTACTCGAACAACGGCAATGAGCAGTTCTTC
TRBD1	TRBV20-1	-	TRBJ1-3	CSARTDRGNSGNTIYF	TGCAGTGCTAGAACTGACAGGGGGAACTCTGGAAACACCATATATTTT
-	TRBV27	few	TRBJ1-5	CASSLGLGEIGQPQHF	TGTGCCAGCAGTTTAGGTCTTGGGGAAATCGGGCAGCCCCAGCATTTT